This T cell receptor (beta chain) was obtained from a study of blood T cell repertoires in COVID-19. Study in general: Samples taken during acute and convalescent COVID-19 were collected in the United States, Italy and Spain. Sample material is recorded as cDNA or gDNA derived from T cells, B-cell-depleted T cells, or PBMCs.

The CDR3 is 14 residues long. V gave up 4 bases and J gave up 1 base, with 10 bases separating them. The germline V gene encodes CDR1 MNHNY and CDR2 SVGAGI (reference sequence). Seattle patients were enrolled while actively infected and followed longitudinally. Per the original data handling: Amplifying reference gene primers gave estimates of nucleated cell counts. Sequencing was performed with immunoSEQ multiplex PCR; in TCRdb, only in-frame clones are kept and a portion is missing. V, J and clone size are taken as reported in that table, and D and trimming were inferred from the DNA itself. Of around 120,000 clones in the sample, nearly 90% were seen once.

This chain uses TRBV6-6 with TRBJ1-1; D possibly corresponds to TRBD1 (6 bases). This sequence originates from an older woman with COVID-19, enrolled during active disease. The sequencing input was peripheral blood. The chain's CDR3 is CASSFPDRNTEAFF. The CDR3 DNA sequence: TGTGCCAGCAGTTTCCCGGACAGGAACACTGAAGCTTTCTTT.